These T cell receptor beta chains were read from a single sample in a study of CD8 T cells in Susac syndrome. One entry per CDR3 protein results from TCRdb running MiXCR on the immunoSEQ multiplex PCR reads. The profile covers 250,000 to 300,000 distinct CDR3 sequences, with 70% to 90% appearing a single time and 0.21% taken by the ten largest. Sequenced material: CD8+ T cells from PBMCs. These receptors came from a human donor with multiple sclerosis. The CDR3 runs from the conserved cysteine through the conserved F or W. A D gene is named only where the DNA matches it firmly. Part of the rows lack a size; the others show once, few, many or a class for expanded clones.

DNA: TGTGCCAGCAGCGTAGGGGTAAGGGTACCAGCTTTCTTT
CDR3: CASSVGVRVPAFF
D: .
V: TRBV9
J: TRBJ1-1
size: few

DNA: TGTGCCAGCAAGACAACTAGAAAGGGAGCGAACACCGGGGAGCTGTTTTTT
CDR3: CASKTTRKGANTGELFF
D: .
V: TRBV21-1
J: TRBJ2-2
size: once

DNA: TGTGCCAGCAGTCTTGGCTACAGTGTCGAGCAGTACTTC
CDR3: CASSLGYSVEQYF
D: .
V: TRBV12-3/TRBV12-4
J: TRBJ2-7
size: .

DNA: TGTGCCTGGAGTCTCGGCCAGGGGGTTGAAGCTTTCTTT
CDR3: CAWSLGQGVEAFF
D: TRBD1
V: TRBV30
J: TRBJ1-1
size: .

DNA: TGCGCCAGCAGCTTGGTCGAGGGATTTCAACCCAATGAGCAGTTCTTC
CDR3: CASSLVEGFQPNEQFF
D: .
V: TRBV5-1
J: TRBJ2-1
size: .

DNA: TGTGCCAGCACCTCGCTGGGGCGCACAGATACGCAGTATTTT
CDR3: CASTSLGRTDTQYF
D: .
V: TRBV6-5
J: TRBJ2-3
size: .

DNA: TGTGCCAGCAGCCCTTTGGGAGCGACCACTTACAATGAGCAGTTCTTC
CDR3: CASSPLGATTYNEQFF
D: .
V: TRBV7-3
J: TRBJ2-1
size: .

DNA: TGCGCCAGCAGCTTGTGGCTAGCGGGTTCAAATGAGCAGTTCTTC
CDR3: CASSLWLAGSNEQFF
D: TRBD2
V: TRBV5-1
J: TRBJ2-1
size: once

DNA: TGTGCCAGCCAGACAGGGATAAATGAAAAACTGTTTTTT
CDR3: CASQTGINEKLFF
D: TRBD1
V: TRBV27
J: TRBJ1-4
size: .

DNA: TGTGCCAGCAGCGCAGCCGGGACTAGCGGTTACAATGAGCAGTTCTTC
CDR3: CASSAAGTSGYNEQFF
D: TRBD2
V: TRBV7-6
J: TRBJ2-1
size: .

DNA: TGTGCCAGCAGCTTAGATCGGAAAGGGCTGGGGACTGAAGCTCTCTTT
CDR3: CASSLDRKGLGTEALF
D: .
V: TRBV11-2
J: TRBJ1-1
size: .

DNA: TGTGCCAGCAGCACTAGAGCGAACCAAGAGACCCAGTACTTC
CDR3: CASSTRANQETQYF
D: .
V: TRBV7-9
J: TRBJ2-5
size: .

DNA: TGTGCCAGCAGTGAATCTTGGGACCGATCCTACGAGCAGTACTTC
CDR3: CASSESWDRSYEQYF
D: .
V: TRBV25-1
J: TRBJ2-7
size: few

DNA: TGCGCCAGCAGTCAATGGGCCATTGCGAACACTGAAGCTTTCTTT
CDR3: CASSQWAIANTEAFF
D: .
V: TRBV23-1
J: TRBJ1-1
size: .

DNA: TGCAGCGTTGAACCGGGACAGGGTCCAAATGAGCAGTTCTTC
CDR3: CSVEPGQGPNEQFF
D: TRBD1
V: TRBV29-1
J: TRBJ2-1
size: .

DNA: TGTGCCAGCAGTTACCGTCGAGGCCGTGGTGCCTCCTACGAGCAGTACTTC
CDR3: CASSYRRGRGASYEQYF
D: .
V: TRBV6-2/TRBV6-3
J: TRBJ2-7
size: .

DNA: TGCAGTGCTATCCCTGTGGACAGAAGCACTGAAGCTTTCTTT
CDR3: CSAIPVDRSTEAFF
D: .
V: TRBV20-1
J: TRBJ1-1
size: .

DNA: TGTGCCAGCAGTGACGGGACAGGGAACACCGGGGAGCTGTTTTTT
CDR3: CASSDGTGNTGELFF
D: TRBD1
V: TRBV6-4
J: TRBJ2-2
size: .

DNA: TGTGCCAGCAGCTACGAACGAGGCAATGAGCAGTTCTTC
CDR3: CASSYERGNEQFF
D: .
V: TRBV7-8
J: TRBJ2-1
size: few

DNA: TGTGCCAGCACCTTACCGGGACAGATCTACAATGAGCAGTTCTTC
CDR3: CASTLPGQIYNEQFF
D: TRBD1
V: TRBV12-3/TRBV12-4
J: TRBJ2-1
size: .

DNA: TGTGCCAGCAGCTTAGCGAGGGGGACGGGGGGCACTGAAGCTTTCTTT
CDR3: CASSLARGTGGTEAFF
D: .
V: TRBV7-2
J: TRBJ1-1
size: .

DNA: TGTGCCAGCAGCTTAGGGACTAGCCTTCTCACAGATACGCAGTATTTT
CDR3: CASSLGTSLLTDTQYF
D: TRBD2
V: TRBV7-9
J: TRBJ2-3
size: .

DNA: TGTGCCTGGAGTGTAGTCACCACCTACGAGCAGTACTTC
CDR3: CAWSVVTTYEQYF
D: .
V: TRBV30
J: TRBJ2-7
size: .

DNA: TGTGCCAGCAGTTCCTGGACAGGGGCATTTACCCGCTACTATGGCTACACCTTC
CDR3: CASSSWTGAFTRYYGYTF
D: TRBD1
V: TRBV6-2/TRBV6-3
J: TRBJ1-2
size: .

DNA: TGTGCCAGTAGTTCGGACGGTCTGAACACTGAAGCTTTCTTT
CDR3: CASSSDGLNTEAFF
D: .
V: TRBV5-4
J: TRBJ1-1
size: .

DNA: TGTGCCAGCAGCTTACGCGTGACCTACGAGCAGTACTTC
CDR3: CASSLRVTYEQYF
D: .
V: TRBV7-8
J: TRBJ2-7
size: few

DNA: TGTGCCAGCAGTCCCCCGGACGGGGGACTTGGCACCGGGGAGCTGTTTTTT
CDR3: CASSPPDGGLGTGELFF
D: .
V: TRBV28
J: TRBJ2-2
size: .

DNA: TGTGCCAGCAGTTTAAACAGGCTCTCGTACGAGCAGTACTTC
CDR3: CASSLNRLSYEQYF
D: .
V: TRBV27
J: TRBJ2-7
size: .

DNA: TGTGCCAGCAGCTTGGGGGCCTGGGAGACCCAGTACTTC
CDR3: CASSLGAWETQYF
D: .
V: TRBV7-9
J: TRBJ2-5
size: .

DNA: TGTGCCAGTACATACTACAATGAGCAGTTCTTC
CDR3: CASTYYNEQFF
D: .
V: TRBV19
J: TRBJ2-1
size: few

DNA: TGTGCCAGCAGCCAAGAAATTGGGGGATACGCCAAAAACATTCAGTACTTC
CDR3: CASSQEIGGYAKNIQYF
D: .
V: TRBV14
J: TRBJ2-4
size: .

DNA: TGTGCCAGCAGTTTAATCCGATCACTGGATGAAAAACTGTTTTTT
CDR3: CASSLIRSLDEKLFF
D: .
V: TRBV28
J: TRBJ1-4
size: .

DNA: TGCGCCAGCAGCCAAGAATCGTCGGGGAAATTCTACGAGCAGTACTTC
CDR3: CASSQESSGKFYEQYF
D: .
V: TRBV4-3
J: TRBJ2-7
size: .

DNA: TGTGCCATCAGTGAGTCGAACTTCCTAGCGGGAGGCCGTAGACTTCGGAGCTCCTACAATGAGCAGTTCTTC
CDR3: CAISESNFLAGGRRLRSSYNEQFF
D: TRBD2
V: TRBV10-3
J: TRBJ2-1
size: .

DNA: TGCGCCAGCAGCCCACTCATTTTCTTTCTCGGAGCGGGAGAACACAATGAGCAGTTCTTC
CDR3: CASSPLIFFLGAGEHNEQFF
D: TRBD2
V: TRBV4-1
J: TRBJ2-1
size: .

DNA: TGTGCCAGCAGTTTCGGACTAGCGGGAGTTACAGATACGCAGTATTTT
CDR3: CASSFGLAGVTDTQYF
D: TRBD2
V: TRBV5-5
J: TRBJ2-3
size: .